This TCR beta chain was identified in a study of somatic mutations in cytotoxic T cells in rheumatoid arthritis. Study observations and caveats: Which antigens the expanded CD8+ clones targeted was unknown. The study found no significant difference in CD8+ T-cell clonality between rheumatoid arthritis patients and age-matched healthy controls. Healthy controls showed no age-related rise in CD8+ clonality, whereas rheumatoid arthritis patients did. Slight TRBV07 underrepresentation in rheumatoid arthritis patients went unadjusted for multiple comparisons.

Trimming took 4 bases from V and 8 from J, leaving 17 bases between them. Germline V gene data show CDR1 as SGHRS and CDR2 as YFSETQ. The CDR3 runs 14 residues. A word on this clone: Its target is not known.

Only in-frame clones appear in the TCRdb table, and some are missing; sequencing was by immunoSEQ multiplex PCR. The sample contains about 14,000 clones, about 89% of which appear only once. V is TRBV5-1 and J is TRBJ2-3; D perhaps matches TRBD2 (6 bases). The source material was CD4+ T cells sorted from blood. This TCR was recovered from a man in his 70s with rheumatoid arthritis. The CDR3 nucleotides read TGCGCCAGCAGCAGGGTCGGGAGTGACGGTACGCAGTATTTT. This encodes CASSRVGSDGTQYF.